The 22 T cell receptor beta chains presented below share a single source sample, sequenced in a study of blood T cells in healthy people across ages. Primers used in a second PCR of about 6 to 11 cycles were a sample-barcoded 5' primer and a J-beta primer mix. TCRdb re-analysed the 5' RACE reads in MiXCR, keeping a single row per CDR3 protein. This table has roughly 900,000 distinct CDR3 sequences, 45% to 50% appearing once. The sequencing input was blood. Every receptor here comes from a man aged 25-40 years in good health.

The chain carries TRBV2 and TRBJ1-1; D gene ambiguous. Trimming stripped 6 bases from V and 1 base from J, with 15 bases between. The CDR3 consists of 15 residues. The germline V gene has CDR1 SNHLY and CDR2 FYNNEI. This CDR3 is CASRREAGRNTEAFF. CDR3 nucleotides: TGTGCCAGCAGGAGAGAAGCGGGGAGGAACACTGAAGCTTTCTTT. Full variable domain (rest looked up from reference TRBV2 and TRBJ1-1): EPEVTQTPSHQVTQMGQEVILRCVPISNHLYFYWYRQILGQKVEFLVSFYNNEISEKSEIFDDQFSVERPDGSNFTLKIRSTKLEDSAMYFCASRREAGRNTEAFFGQGTRLTVV.

This clonotype showed up just a few times. The chain combines TRBV9 with TRBJ1-6; TRBD1 matches at 8 bases. From germline, CDR1 is SGDLS and CDR2 YYNGEE. V shed 4 bases and J 10 bases; nucleotides not matched to a gene: 4. The CDR3 is 13 amino acids. The CDR3 DNA is TGTGCCAGCAGCCCCGGACAGGGATCACCCCTCCACTTT. The encoded protein is CASSPGQGSPLHF. Using reference TRBV9 and TRBJ1-6 for the parts outside the CDR3, the full variable domain is DSGVTQTPKHLITATGQRVTLRCSPRSGDLSVYWYQQSLDQGLQFLIQYYNGEERAKGNILERFSAQQFPDLHSELNLSSLELGDSALYFCASSPGQGSPLHFGNGTRLTVT.

This chain links TRBV2 with TRBJ2-7; tentatively, D is TRBD1 (5 bases). This CDR3 region has 14 residues. Trimming stripped 3 bases from V and 0 bases from J, with 9 bases between. CDR1 and CDR2 (germline): SNHLY, FYNNEI. CDR3 residues: CASSEGHSSYEQYF. The CDR3 DNA is TGTGCCAGCAGTGAGGGGCACAGCTCCTACGAGCAGTACTTC.

This rearrangement joins TRBV4-2 to TRBJ2-5; 8 nucleotides line up with TRBD2. Per germline, CDR1 LGHNA and CDR2 YNFKEQ. CDR3 size: 18 residues. Unmatched junction bases numbered 11, after V lost 0 bases and J lost 2 bases. CDR3 protein: CASSQDRLRGGPQETQYF. The CDR3 DNA follows: TGTGCCAGCAGCCAAGATCGGCTCCGGGGGGGCCCTCAAGAGACCCAGTACTTC.

The rearrangement links TRBV2 to TRBJ2-3; D gene uncertain. The CDR3 covers 14 residues. V dropped 4 bases and J dropped 4 bases, with 12 bases sitting between them. Per germline, CDR1 SNHLY and CDR2 FYNNEI. This CDR3 is CASSGDLAADTQYF. CDR3 in DNA: TGTGCCAGCAGTGGGGATCTGGCGGCAGATACGCAGTATTTT. Supplemented by reference TRBV2 and TRBJ2-3, the full variable domain reads EPEVTQTPSHQVTQMGQEVILRCVPISNHLYFYWYRQILGQKVEFLVSFYNNEISEKSEIFDDQFSVERPDGSNFTLKIRSTKLEDSAMYFCASSGDLAADTQYFGPGTRLTVL.

The CDR3 bases are TGTGCCAGCAGCCAAGGCAAAGGAGGCTACACCTTC. Its protein is CASSQGKGGYTF. The chain joins TRBV3-1 to TRBJ1-2; D is unresolved. V shed 1 base and J shed 8 bases, with 8 bases lying between them. Germline V gene sequence: CDR1 LGHDT, CDR2 YNNKEL (reference sequence). The CDR3 runs to 12 residues.

This clonotype was counted a few times. The chain links TRBV6-5 to TRBJ1-2; perhaps TRBD1 as D (5 bases). V lost 6 bases and J lost 3, with 14 bases in between. The CDR3 is made up of 14 amino acids. Germline loops: CDR1 MNHEY, CDR2 SVGAGI. CDR3: CASSRLGRHYGYTF. Written as DNA, the CDR3 is TGTGCCAGCAGCCGCTTGGGGCGGCACTATGGCTACACCTTC.

The CDR3: CASSPKDTYGELFF. The CDR3, as DNA: TGCGCCAGCAGCCCTAAGGACACCTACGGGGAGCTGTTTTTT. This sequence joins TRBV5-1 and TRBJ2-2; perhaps TRBD1 as D (5 bases). The CDR3 has 14 residues. Germline loops: CDR1 SGHRS, CDR2 YFSETQ. Between the trimmed V and J ends, which lost 4 bases and 7 bases, there was a span of 14 bases.

The chain is built from TRBV29-1 and TRBJ1-2; D is undetermined. This CDR3 is 13 amino acids long. V was cut by 2 bases and J by 1 base, with 8 bases left in between. Germline values: CDR1 SQVTM, CDR2 ANQGSEA. This CDR3 is CSVESSFNYGYTF. For the CDR3, the DNA is TGCAGCGTTGAATCCTCGTTTAACTATGGCTACACCTTC.

The V call is TRBV2, the J call TRBJ2-1; no definite D call. Trimming cost V 7 bases and J 7 bases, with 14 bases left between them. Germline V gene lookup returns CDR1 SNHLY and CDR2 FYNNEI. The CDR3 contains 13 residues. Here the CDR3 reads CASKTTGENEQFF. The CDR3, as DNA: TGTGCCAGCAAAACGACTGGGGAAAATGAGCAGTTCTTC.

This chain connects TRBV20-1 to TRBJ1-1, with D possibly being TRBD1 (5 bases). The CDR3 covers 12 residues. V lost 6 bases to trimming and J lost 3 bases, with 11 bases between them. Germline-derived CDR1 and CDR2 are DFQATT and SNEGSKA (reference sequence). The DNA of the CDR3 is TGCAGTGCCCCGCGGGGGGACACTGAAGCTTTCTTT. Translated: CSAPRGDTEAFF.

The rearrangement links TRBV20-1 to TRBJ2-7; D is perhaps TRBD1 or TRBD2 (6 bases each). This CDR3 has 18 residues. The germline V and J ends were trimmed by 1 base and 6 bases, with 28 bases remaining between them. Germline V gene sequence: CDR1 DFQATT, CDR2 SNEGSKA (reference sequence). The CDR3 sequence is CSARVSGGERGRGVEQYF. The CDR3 bases are TGCAGTGCTAGAGTATCCGGGGGCGAGAGAGGTCGTGGGGTCGAGCAGTACTTC.

J is TRBJ2-1 and V is TRBV29-1, with 9 bases identical to TRBD2. This CDR3 spans 17 amino acids. Per germline, CDR1 SQVTM and CDR2 ANQGSEA. J lost 5 bases, V lost 4 bases, and 15 bases had no gene match. The CDR3 loop is CSVATDRVRGGDNEQFF. The CDR3 coding sequence is TGCAGCGTTGCTACAGATCGGGTGCGGGGGGGCGACAATGAGCAGTTCTTC.

The V and J genes are TRBV5-1 and TRBJ2-1; 12 bases line up with TRBD2. This CDR3 has 18 amino acids. The trim removed 0 bases at V and 3 bases at J, leaving 7 bases unmatched. Germline V lookup: CDR1 SGHRS, CDR2 YFSETQ. DNA of the CDR3: TGCGCCAGCAGCTTGGAGGCTAGCGGGGGGGCAATCTACAATGAGCAGTTCTTC. As protein: CASSLEASGGAIYNEQFF.

The chain links TRBV5-1 to TRBJ2-7; D uncertain. This CDR3 is 15 amino acids long. With 4 bases removed from V and 5 bases from J, the gap between germline ends came to 19 bases. Looked up from germline, CDR1 is SGHRS and CDR2 is YFSETQ. Here the CDR3 DNA reads TGCGCCAGCAGCCCACTATCGTCGCTCGGTAACGAGCAGTACTTC. It yields the protein CASSPLSSLGNEQYF.

The chain is built from TRBV5-1 and TRBJ2-1; 8 nucleotides match TRBD2. This CDR3 contains 14 residues. Germline V gives CDR1 SGHRS, CDR2 YFSETQ. V shed 3 bases, J shed 7 bases, and the junction held 6 bases outside the gene matches. The CDR3, as DNA: TGCGCCAGCAGCTGTCCGGGGGGGCAGAATGAGCAGTTCTTC. Encoded protein: CASSCPGGQNEQFF.

This clonotype was counted between two and nine times. The rearrangement links TRBV4-3 to TRBJ2-7; D gene unclear. CDR1 and CDR2 (germline): LGHNA, YSLEER. Trimming removed 4 bases from V and 1 base from J, with 11 bases in between. This CDR3 spans 14 amino acids. The CDR3 protein is CASSPSDLSYEQYF. The CDR3 DNA sequence: TGCGCCAGCAGCCCCTCTGATTTGTCCTACGAGCAGTACTTC.

A few counts support this clonotype. The rearrangement joins TRBV27 to TRBJ1-1; the D gene is possibly TRBD1 (6 bases). Germline CDR1 reads MNHEY; CDR2 reads SMNVEV (reference sequence). This CDR3 is built from 15 residues. The V and J ends lost 5 bases and 1 base respectively, with 14 bases between them. The CDR3 spells CASSHRAGRNTEAFF. In nucleotides, the CDR3 is TGTGCCAGCAGTCACAGGGCGGGAAGGAACACTGAAGCTTTCTTT.

Notes on this clonotype: The junction and the germline gene differ at one end; a read error may be behind it. The chain recombines TRBV12-3 or TRBV12-4 with TRBJ1-3; D ambiguous. This CDR3 spans 13 amino acids. CDR3 in amino acids: CASTGNSGYTIYF. CDR3 DNA sequence: TGTGCCAGCACCGGGAATTCTGGATACACCATATATTTT.

This clonotype turned up a few times. This rearrangement joins TRBV12-3 or TRBV12-4 to TRBJ2-3; D may be TRBD2 (5 bases). V lost 4 bases and J 0 bases, leaving 14 bases between the germline ends. This CDR3 has 16 residues. For the CDR3, the DNA is TGTGCCAGCAGTTCTAGCCCCGGGTCTAGCACAGATACGCAGTATTTT. Encoded protein: CASSSSPGSSTDTQYF.

The rearrangement joins TRBV11-2 to TRBJ2-7; D unclear. The CDR3 is 12 amino acids. The germline CDR1 and CDR2 sequences are SGHAT and FQNNGV. Trimming took off 4 bases at V and 6 bases at J, with 10 bases between the two ends. In DNA, the CDR3 is TGTGCCAGCAGCTCCAACCCCTTCGAGCAGTACTTC. Residues: CASSSNPFEQYF.

This clonotype was recorded a few times. The chain recombines TRBV28 with TRBJ2-1; 10 bases line up with TRBD2. V was clipped by 5 bases and J by 9 bases; unmatched bases: 16. Per germline, CDR1 MDHEN and CDR2 SYDVKM. The CDR3 has 17 amino acids. In nucleotides, the CDR3 is TGTGCCAGCAGTCTAGGACTTTTGAGCGGGGGGGCCGCTGAGCAGTTCTTC. Its protein is CASSLGLLSGGAAEQFF.